The rows below give T cell receptor beta chains drawn from one sample of a study of blood T cell repertoires in COVID-19. Sequencing was performed with immunoSEQ multiplex PCR; in TCRdb, only in-frame clones are kept and a portion is missing. This repertoire shows fewer than 250,000 clones, roughly 87% found once; its top ten account for less than 8%. What was sequenced was PBMCs or T cells enriched from blood (not recorded which). The receptors were gathered from a man aged 25 to 40 in a cohort exposed to, infected with or recovered from COVID-19 (not recorded which). CDR3s include the opening cysteine and the closing phenylalanine or tryptophan. A clone size is listed for some rows: how often the clone was seen (once, few, many), or a class if it is expanded.

clone_size,v_call,cdr3_aa
once,TRBV5-1,CASSLYVSYEQYF
NA,TRBV3-1/TRBV3-2,CASSQDRGRGGYTF
NA,TRBV28,CASSLLRIGVNTEAFF
NA,TRBV7-8,CASSLANRGLSGNTIYF
NA,TRBV2,CASSELWEGWYEQYF
NA,TRBV11-2,CASSLVGIGQGRGYTF
once,TRBV21-1,CASSKVAADSSPLHF
NA,TRBV4-1,CASSQVEGPQGRAHEQFF
NA,TRBV6-5,CASSSGTRSYNSPLHF
NA,TRBV29-1,CSVARGPGNTIYF
NA,TRBV5-1,CASSRQTSGLTDTQYF
NA,TRBV4-1,CASSRGPLTYNEQFF
NA,TRBV18,CASSPPTSGRPQFF
NA,TRBV7-9,CASSLAMTGTGNTIYF
few,TRBV7-8,CASSLGLARQETQYF
NA,TRBV7-2,CASSLARNRVDIQYF